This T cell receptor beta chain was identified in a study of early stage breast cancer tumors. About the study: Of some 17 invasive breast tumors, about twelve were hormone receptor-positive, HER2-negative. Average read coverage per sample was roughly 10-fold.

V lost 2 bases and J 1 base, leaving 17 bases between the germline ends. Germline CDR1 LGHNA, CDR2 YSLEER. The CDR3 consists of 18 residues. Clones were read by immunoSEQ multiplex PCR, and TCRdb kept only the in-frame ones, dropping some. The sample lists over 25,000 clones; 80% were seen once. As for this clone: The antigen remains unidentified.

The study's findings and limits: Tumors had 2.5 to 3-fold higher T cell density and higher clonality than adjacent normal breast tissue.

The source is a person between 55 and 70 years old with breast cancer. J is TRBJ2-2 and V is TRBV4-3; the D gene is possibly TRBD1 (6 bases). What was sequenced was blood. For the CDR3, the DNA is TGCGCCAGCAGCCAACTTACCCCGGGACATCTGAACACCGGGGAGCTGTTTTTT. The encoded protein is CASSQLTPGHLNTGELFF.